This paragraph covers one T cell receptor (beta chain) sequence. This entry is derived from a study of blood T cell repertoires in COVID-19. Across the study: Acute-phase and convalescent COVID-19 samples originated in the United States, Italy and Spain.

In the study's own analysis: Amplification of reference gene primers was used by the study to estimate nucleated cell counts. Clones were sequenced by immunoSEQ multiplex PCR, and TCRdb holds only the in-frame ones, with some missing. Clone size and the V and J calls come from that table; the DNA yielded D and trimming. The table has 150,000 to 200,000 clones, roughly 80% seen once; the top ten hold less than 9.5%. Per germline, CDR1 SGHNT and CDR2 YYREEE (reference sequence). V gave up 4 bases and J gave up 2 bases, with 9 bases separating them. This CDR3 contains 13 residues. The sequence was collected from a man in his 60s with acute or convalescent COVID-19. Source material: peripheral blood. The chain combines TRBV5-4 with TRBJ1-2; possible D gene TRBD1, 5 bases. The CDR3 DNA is TGTGCCAGCAGCCTTCAGGGAAACTATGGCTACACCTTC. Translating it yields CASSLQGNYGYTF. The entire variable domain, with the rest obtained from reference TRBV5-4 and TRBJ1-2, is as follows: ETGVTQSPTHLIKTRGQQVTLRCSSQSGHNTVSWYQQALGQGPQFIFQYYREEENGRGNFPPRFSGLQFPNYSSELNVNALELDDSALYLCASSLQGNYGYTFGSGTRLTVV.